This TCR beta chain came from a study of T cell responses to AZD1222 COVID-19 vaccine. Study-wide points: White British donors predominated, females outnumbered males, and clonal diversity was possibly underestimated.

This clone was observed a single time. What it binds is unknown. Produced via immunoSEQ multiplex PCR; TCRdb's table is partial and in-frame only. Here the sample spans around 130,000 clones, 80% to 95% being singletons. The receptor's source is an adult in good health. Source: peripheral blood, taken on day 0 of AZD1222 vaccination.

CDR3 nucleotide sequence: TGTGCCAGTAGTATAGTCGGAAGGATCCTCTCTGGAAACACCATATATTTT. It codes for CASSIVGRILSGNTIYF. The genes are TRBV19 and TRBJ1-3; D gene unclear. Deletions cut 1 base from V and 0 bases from J, with 13 bases between. Germline V gives CDR1 LNHDA, CDR2 SQIVND (reference sequence). CDR3 size: 17 residues.